Shown below are 21 T cell receptor beta chains from a single sample sequenced in a study of vaccination and CD4 T cells after COVID-19. Sequenced with the Oncomine TCR Beta short-read assay was DNA taken from cultured CD4+ T cells. TCRdb called the PCR reads again in MiXCR, with one record for every CDR3 protein. The sample lists about 15,000 distinct CDR3 sequences, just over 20% occurring once. These receptors' antigens are unknown. Treatment described: approximately 11-day PBMC culture with coronavirus spike peptide pools or control peptides (ViraFEST assay). The input for sequencing was CD4+ T cells from blood, cultured in vitro, taken before SARS-CoV-2 vaccination. Every receptor here comes from a human donor who received a COVID-19 vaccine.

This clonotype has more than one count but fewer than ten. The chain links TRBV5-1 to TRBJ2-7; D uncertain. Germline CDR1 reads SGHRS; CDR2 reads YFSETQ. Trimming shortened V by 4 bases and J by 2 bases, and 16 bases separated the two germline ends. This CDR3 contains 15 residues. The CDR3, as DNA: TGCGCCAGCAGCATGGACGGCCAAACCACCTACGAGCAGTACTTC. This translates into CASSMDGQTTYEQYF.

This clonotype was counted between two and nine times. CDR3 bases: TGTGCCAGCAGCCCGGGGACAGACAATGAGCAGTTCTTC. Its protein product is CASSPGTDNEQFF. V is TRBV7-9 and J is TRBJ2-1; 7 bases agree with TRBD1. The CDR3 has 13 residues. CDR1 is SEHNR and CDR2 is FQNEAQ in the germline V gene (reference sequence). V shed 5 bases, J shed 5 bases, and the junction held 3 bases outside the gene matches.

The J gene is TRBJ1-1, the V gene TRBV6-2 or TRBV6-3, with D maybe TRBD1 (5 bases). The CDR3 has 14 residues. Per the germline V gene, CDR1 is MNHEY and CDR2 is SVGEGT. V was pared by 8 bases and J by 1 base, with 14 bases between. Here the CDR3 DNA reads TGTGCCAGCGATCTGGCGGGGGGGAACACTGAAGCTTTCTTT. It codes for CASDLAGGNTEAFF.

This clonotype was found a few times. The rearrangement joins TRBV20-1 to TRBJ1-1; TRBD1 aligns across 9 bases. Germline trimming cut 0 bases from V and 5 bases from J; bases unmatched to any gene: 10. In germline, CDR1 is DFQATT, CDR2 SNEGSKA (reference sequence). This CDR3 contains 16 residues. CDR3 nucleotide sequence: TGCAGTGCTAGAGACCCGGGACAGGGCGGAAATACTGAAGCTTTCTTT. Translating it yields CSARDPGQGGNTEAFF.

This clonotype qualifies as medium-sized (0.01 to 0.1%). This chain links TRBV30 with TRBJ1-1; a possible D gene is TRBD1 (5 bases). V was cut by 3 bases and J by 8 bases, with 13 bases left in between. Germline V gene lookup returns CDR1 GTSNPN and CDR2 SVGIG (reference sequence). The CDR3 totals 12 residues. The DNA of the CDR3 is TGTGCCTGGAGGGGGGGGGAAGGCGAAGCTTTCTTT. As protein: CAWRGGEGEAFF. Together with reference TRBV30 and TRBJ1-1, the CDR3 gives the full variable domain: SQTIHQWPATLVQPVGSPLSLECTVEGTSNPNLYWYRQAAGRGLQLLFYSVGIGQISSEVPQNLSASRPQDRQFILSSKKLLLSDSGFYLCAWRGGEGEAFFGQGTRLTVV.

This clonotype was seen more than once but under ten times. The CDR3 protein is CASSLGGGSYEQYF. The CDR3 DNA reads as TGTGCCAGCAGTTTAGGCGGGGGATCCTACGAGCAGTACTTC. This chain uses TRBV12-3 or TRBV12-4 with TRBJ2-7; 7 bases line up with TRBD2. J gave up 1 base and V 1 base, and 1 base lay outside the gene matches. The CDR3 covers 14 residues.

The V call is TRBV6-2 or TRBV6-3, the J call TRBJ1-5; 10 bases fit TRBD1. With 6 bases clipped from V and 0 bases from J, the junction kept 11 bases outside the gene matches. In germline, CDR1 is MNHEY, CDR2 SVGEGT. The CDR3 covers 18 residues. The CDR3 DNA reads as TGTGCCAGCAGAACTGGGACAGGGGCGAAGAATAGCAATCAGCCCCAGCATTTT. Encoded protein: CASRTGTGAKNSNQPQHF.

This rearrangement joins TRBV5-1 to TRBJ1-1, with TRBD1 as a possible D gene (5 bases). Trimming cost V 0 bases and J 4 bases, with 13 bases left between them. This CDR3 has 15 residues. Germline-derived CDR1 and CDR2 are SGHRS and YFSETQ. CDR3 DNA: TGCGCCAGCAGCTTGGAGTTCAGGGCCGGCACTGAAGCTTTCTTT. It translates to CASSLEFRAGTEAFF.

This clonotype has a handful of counts. This rearrangement joins TRBV24-1 to TRBJ1-1; tentative D call: TRBD1 (5 bases). The CDR3 is 16 residues long. V lost 2 bases and J lost 5, with 17 bases in between. Germline CDR1 KGHDR, CDR2 SFDVKD. CDR3 amino acids: CATSDCTDGAGTEAFF. CDR3 DNA sequence: TGTGCCACCAGTGATTGCACTGACGGGGCGGGGACTGAAGCTTTCTTT.

This clonotype was observed a few times. The chain joins TRBV30 to TRBJ1-6, with D tentatively TRBD1 (5 bases). The V end lost 5 bases, the J end lost 7 bases, and 12 bases lay between the germline ends. The length of the CDR3 is 13 residues. Per germline, CDR1 GTSNPN and CDR2 SVGIG (reference sequence). The CDR3 region is CAWHFGDNSPLHF. The CDR3 coding sequence is TGTGCCTGGCACTTTGGGGACAATTCACCCCTCCACTTT.

The sample holds a few counts of this clonotype. This chain connects TRBV5-4 to TRBJ2-3; D might be TRBD1 (5 bases). The CDR3 covers 15 residues. V lost 1 base to trimming and J lost 4 bases, with 13 bases between them. Germline-derived CDR1 and CDR2 are SGHNT and YYREEE (reference sequence). As DNA, the CDR3 is TGTGCCAGCAGCTTGATAGCAGGGCCCGCAGATACGCAGTATTTT. Translating gives CASSLIAGPADTQYF.

This clonotype was observed a few times. The chain employs TRBV6-1 and TRBJ2-5, with D maybe TRBD1 (6 bases). This CDR3 spans 14 amino acids. V gave up 3 bases and J gave up 4 bases, with 12 bases separating them. Germline CDR1 is MNHNS and CDR2 is SASEGT. The CDR3 nucleotides read TGTGCCAGCAGTGAGAATACAGGGTTAGAGACCCAGTACTTC. Its translation: CASSENTGLETQYF.

The chain couples TRBV10-3 to TRBJ1-5, with 8 bases aligning to TRBD1. This CDR3 spans 15 amino acids. V shed 6 bases, J shed 3 bases, and the junction held 7 bases outside the gene matches. Germline-derived CDR1 and CDR2 are ENHRY and SYGVKD. The DNA for the CDR3 is TGTGCCATCAGGGACGACAGGGGCTACAATCAGCCCCAGCATTTT. It translates to CAIRDDRGYNQPQHF.

This clonotype came up a few times. The J gene is TRBJ2-3, the V gene TRBV10-3; 7 positions agree with TRBD2. V shed 3 bases, J shed 0 bases, and the junction held 15 bases outside the gene matches. The CDR3 is made up of 19 amino acids. CDR1 ENHRY and CDR2 SYGVKD come from the germline V gene. The CDR3 DNA reads as TGTGCCATCAGTGATCCCCTGGCGGGGGTCCGTGCTAGCACAGATACGCAGTATTTT. Translating it yields CAISDPLAGVRASTDTQYF.

J is TRBJ2-7 and V is TRBV2, with TRBD1 identical over 10 bases. CDR1 is SNHLY, CDR2 FYNNEI, per germline. The CDR3 is made up of 13 amino acids. V lost 4 bases and J lost 6; bases outside the gene matches: 3. CDR3 in amino acids: CASSATGGGEQYF. CDR3 DNA sequence: TGTGCCAGCAGTGCGACAGGGGGCGGCGAGCAGTACTTC.

A few counts support this clonotype. The chain combines TRBV20-1 with TRBJ1-5; D is perhaps TRBD1 (6 bases). The germline V and J ends were trimmed by 6 bases and 1 base, with 13 bases remaining between them. The CDR3 covers 14 residues. The germline V gene has CDR1 DFQATT and CDR2 SNEGSKA (reference sequence). The DNA for the CDR3 is TGCAGTGCAGGGCCGGGGGGCAGCAATCAGCCCCAGCATTTT. This gives the protein CSAGPGGSNQPQHF.

This clonotype came up a few times. CDR3 in DNA: TGTGCCAGCAGCTTAGACGGCAATCAGCCCCAGCATTTT. It translates to CASSLDGNQPQHF. The chain couples TRBV11-3 to TRBJ1-5; D gene uncertain. Germline lookup yields CDR1 SGHNT and CDR2 YENEEA. The germline V and J ends were trimmed by 0 bases and 2 bases, with 2 bases remaining between them. The CDR3 is made up of 13 amino acids.

This clonotype was detected a few times. The rearrangement joins TRBV30 to TRBJ2-7, with 10 bases that match TRBD1. V was pared by 0 bases and J by 0 bases, with 5 bases of the junction left unmatched. The CDR3 contains 16 residues. The germline gives CDR1 GTSNPN, CDR2 SVGIG (reference sequence). CDR3 in amino acids: CAWSVATGGLSYEQYF. The CDR3 nucleotides are TGTGCCTGGAGTGTGGCGACAGGGGGCCTCTCCTACGAGCAGTACTTC.

By share, this clonotype counts as medium-sized. The V and J genes are TRBV20-1 and TRBJ1-5; tentative D call: TRBD1 (5 bases). CDR1 and CDR2 from the germline V gene are DFQATT and SNEGSKA (reference sequence). This CDR3 has 14 residues. V lost 2 bases to trimming and J lost 3 bases, with 11 bases between them. As DNA, the CDR3 is TGCAGTGCTAGAAAGGGGTCAAACAATCAGCCCCAGCATTTT. Translated: CSARKGSNNQPQHF.

This clonotype was found once. The rearrangement uses TRBV20-1 and TRBJ2-4; possible D gene TRBD2, 6 bases. The CDR3 has 15 amino acids. V was clipped by 4 bases and J by 1 base, with 14 bases between them. CDR1 is DFQATT, CDR2 SNEGSKA, per germline (reference sequence). CDR3 protein: CSAMVSGGAKNIQYF. CDR3 nucleotide sequence: TGCAGTGCTATGGTGTCCGGGGGTGCCAAAAACATTCAGTACTTC.

The genes are TRBV30 and TRBJ1-6; D uncertain. Trimming stripped 5 bases from V and 7 bases from J, with 3 bases between. CDR1 GTSNPN and CDR2 SVGIG come from the germline V gene (reference sequence). CDR3 length: 10 residues. This chain's CDR3 is CAWGNSPLHF. CDR3 DNA: TGTGCCTGGGGGAATTCACCCCTCCACTTT.